These 15 T cell receptor beta chains share one sample of origin, sequenced in a study of CD8 T cells in Susac syndrome. Reverse transcription used roughly 0.5 to 1 ug RNA and random hexamers. TCRdb re-called the immunoSEQ multiplex PCR reads with MiXCR, one entry per CDR3 protein. The table lists roughly 110,000 distinct CDR3 sequences, roughly 95% of them singletons. The source material was CD8+ T cells from PBMCs. The source is a human donor with Susac syndrome.

The chain recombines TRBV15 with TRBJ2-7; D may match TRBD1 or TRBD2 (6 bases each). Trimming pared 8 bases from V and 7 bases from J, leaving 12 bases between. Germline loops: CDR1 LNHNV, CDR2 YYDKDF (reference sequence). The CDR3 spans 11 residues. CDR3: CATGLQGEQYF. DNA for the CDR3: TGTGCCACCGGACTACAGGGAGAGCAGTACTTC.

This clonotype appeared a single time. Here the CDR3 reads CASSLLGVDNEQFF. The CDR3 nucleotides read TGTGCCAGCAGCCTCCTCGGGGTTGACAATGAGCAGTTCTTC. This sequence joins TRBV27 and TRBJ2-1; D is perhaps TRBD2 (5 bases). The CDR3 contains 14 residues. V lost 6 bases and J lost 5, with 14 bases in between. Germline V lookup: CDR1 MNHEY, CDR2 SMNVEV (reference sequence).

The chain uses TRBV6-5 and TRBJ2-7; 8 bases are a match to TRBD2. Germline V gene data show CDR1 as MNHEY and CDR2 as SVGAGI. The V segment lost 4 bases and the J segment 2 bases; nucleotides outside the gene matches: 7. CDR3 length equals 15 residues. This CDR3 is CASSSTTSATYEQYF. The CDR3, as DNA: TGTGCCAGCAGTTCTACGACTAGCGCGACCTACGAGCAGTACTTC.

The gene calls are TRBV7-9 and TRBJ2-7, with D possibly TRBD1 on 6 matching bases. Germline-derived CDR1 and CDR2 are SEHNR and FQNEAQ (reference sequence). The CDR3 runs 15 residues. Deletions cut 3 bases from V and 1 base from J, with 13 bases between. Here the CDR3 reads CASSFRDTDSYEQYF. The CDR3 nucleotides read TGTGCCAGCAGCTTCCGGGACACCGATTCCTACGAGCAGTACTTC. Filled out from reference TRBV7-9 and TRBJ2-7, the complete variable domain reads DTGVSQNPRHKITKRGQNVTFRCDPISEHNRLYWYRQTLGQGPEFLTYFQNEAQLEKSRLLSDRFSAERPKGSFSTLEIQRTEQGDSAMYLCASSFRDTDSYEQYFGPGTRLTVT.

The J gene is TRBJ1-2, the V gene TRBV7-9, with D perhaps TRBD1 (6 bases). V shed 5 bases and J shed 2 bases, with 9 bases lying between them. The CDR3 has 13 residues. The germline CDR1 and CDR2 sequences are SEHNR and FQNEAQ (reference sequence). This CDR3 is CASSRGGNYGYTF. The CDR3 nucleotides are TGTGCCAGCAGCCGGGGGGGCAACTATGGCTACACCTTC.

The J gene is TRBJ2-1, the V gene TRBV9; 8 nucleotides line up with TRBD2. The germline V gene has CDR1 SGDLS and CDR2 YYNGEE. Unmatched junction bases numbered 2, after V lost 2 bases and J lost 4 bases. CDR3 length: 14 amino acids. CDR3 in amino acids: CASSVSGGYNEQFF. The CDR3 DNA is TGTGCCAGCAGCGTGAGCGGGGGTTACAATGAGCAGTTCTTC.

V usage is TRBV20-1 and J usage is TRBJ2-7; TRBD2 might be the D (7 bases). Germline V CDR1 and CDR2: DFQATT, SNEGSKA (reference sequence). Trimming took 5 bases from V and 1 from J, leaving 18 bases between them. This CDR3 region has 15 residues. The CDR3 protein is CSALQGGGLSYEQYF. CDR3 coding DNA: TGCAGTGCTCTTCAAGGGGGGGGCTTGTCCTACGAGCAGTACTTC.

V is TRBV5-4 and J is TRBJ2-5, with 7 bases aligning to TRBD1. This CDR3 is 14 amino acids long. Per germline, CDR1 SGHNT and CDR2 YYREEE (reference sequence). Unmatched junction bases numbered 8, after V lost 4 bases and J lost 5 bases. CDR3: CASSRRGRFETQYF. Here the CDR3 DNA reads TGTGCCAGCAGCAGAAGGGGGCGCTTTGAGACCCAGTACTTC.

The chain employs TRBV7-9 and TRBJ2-7; D remains ambiguous. Germline V gene lookup returns CDR1 SEHNR and CDR2 FQNEAQ (reference sequence). V lost 1 base to trimming and J lost 6 bases, with 7 bases between them. This CDR3 has 12 amino acids. CDR3 DNA sequence: TGTGCCAGCAGCTTAGAGCGTCTCGAGCAGTACTTC. Its translation is CASSLERLEQYF.

The V gene is TRBV25-1, the J gene TRBJ1-2; 8 bases map to TRBD1. The CDR3 contains 11 residues. V was pared by 6 bases and J by 8 bases, with 2 bases of the junction left unmatched. Germline V CDR1 and CDR2: MGHDK, SYGVNS. CDR3: CASRTGAGYTF. DNA for the CDR3: TGTGCCAGCAGGACAGGGGCCGGCTACACCTTC.

The chain is built from TRBV3-1 and TRBJ2-7, with 7 bases fitting TRBD1. CDR3 length equals 14 residues. V lost 5 bases and J lost 0; bases outside the gene matches: 4. Germline V CDR1 and CDR2: LGHDT, YNNKEL (reference sequence). The CDR3 DNA sequence: TGTGCCAGCAGCATGGACAGGAGCTCCTACGAGCAGTACTTC. It translates to CASSMDRSSYEQYF.

The rearrangement links TRBV20-1 to TRBJ2-1; the match to TRBD2 covers 7 bases. CDR1 DFQATT and CDR2 SNEGSKA come from the germline V gene (reference sequence). The CDR3 consists of 15 residues. V shed 0 bases, J shed 9 bases, and the junction held 11 bases outside the gene matches. CDR3 DNA sequence: TGCAGTGCTAGAGATGGGGGGGACCCCGGGGTTGAGCAGTTCTTC. Amino acids: CSARDGGDPGVEQFF.

This clonotype has just a few counts. The chain has TRBV9 and TRBJ2-7; weak D call: TRBD2 (5 bases). The germline gives CDR1 SGDLS, CDR2 YYNGEE. The CDR3 is 15 residues long. V was clipped by 2 bases and J by 1 base, with 13 bases between them. This CDR3 reads CASSVDPAASYEQYF. DNA of the CDR3: TGTGCCAGCAGCGTCGACCCAGCGGCTTCCTACGAGCAGTACTTC. Using reference TRBV9 and TRBJ2-7 for the parts outside the CDR3, the full variable domain is DSGVTQTPKHLITATGQRVTLRCSPRSGDLSVYWYQQSLDQGLQFLIQYYNGEERAKGNILERFSAQQFPDLHSELNLSSLELGDSALYFCASSVDPAASYEQYFGPGTRLTVT.

The chain combines TRBV5-4 with TRBJ1-2; tentative D call: TRBD1 (5 bases). Trimming cost V 4 bases and J 4 bases, with 17 bases left between them. The CDR3 has 15 residues. The germline gives CDR1 SGHNT, CDR2 YYREEE (reference sequence). CDR3 amino acids: CASSTLGWGGYGYTF. The CDR3 DNA is TGTGCCAGCAGCACCCTCGGGTGGGGGGGCTATGGCTACACCTTC.

The gene calls are TRBV29-1 and TRBJ2-1; the D gene is possibly TRBD2 (6 bases). The CDR3 is made up of 14 amino acids. The V end lost 7 bases, the J end lost 0 bases, and 13 bases lay between the germline ends. The germline gives CDR1 SQVTM, CDR2 ANQGSEA. DNA of the CDR3: TGCAGCGGGGATCTCGGGAGCTCCTACAATGAGCAGTTCTTC. Translated, it gives CSGDLGSSYNEQFF.